The rows below give T cell receptor beta chains drawn from one sample of a study of shared clonotypes between healthy human individuals. Produced via immunoSEQ multiplex PCR; TCRdb's table is partial and in-frame only. Of over 2 million clones in the sample, 90% to 95% were seen once. Specimen: naive CD4+ T cells sorted from blood. The receptors come from a man between 18 and 29 years old in good health. The CDR3 runs from the conserved cysteine through the conserved F or W. The D gene is left open where the match is weak. Expanded clones are given a class, and other clones once, few, many or no size at all.

TRBV19,NA,TRBJ2-3,11,NA,CASSRADTQYF,TGTGCCAGTAGTCGGGCAGATACGCAGTATTTT
TRBV5-1,NA,TRBJ2-5,14,NA,CASSLPLATETQYF,TGCGCCAGCAGCCTTCCGTTAGCGACCGAGACCCAGTACTTC
TRBV11-1,NA,TRBJ2-2,14,NA,CASSWGRYAGELFF,TGTGCCAGCAGCTGGGGTCGTTACGCCGGGGAGCTGTTTTTT
TRBV6-1,NA,TRBJ2-7,14,TRBD1,CASSEVQGAYEQYF,TGTGCCAGCAGTGAAGTCCAGGGGGCCTACGAGCAGTACTTC
TRBV6-6,NA,TRBJ2-7,13,TRBD1,CASRAGTGYEQYF,TGTGCCAGCAGAGCCGGGACAGGGTACGAGCAGTACTTC
TRBV11-2,once,TRBJ1-2,14,NA,CASSLDGQGYGYTF,TGTGCCAGCAGCTTAGATGGGCAAGGCTATGGCTACACCTTC
TRBV12-5,NA,TRBJ2-5,17,TRBD2,CASGLQLGSGRRETQYF,TGTGCTAGTGGTTTGCAGTTAGGTAGCGGGAGACGGGAGACCCAGTACTTC
TRBV5-1,NA,TRBJ2-1,17,TRBD2,CASSLEPSGGISNEQFF,TGCGCCAGCAGCTTGGAGCCTAGCGGGGGGATTAGCAATGAGCAGTTCTTC
TRBV27,NA,TRBJ1-6,18,NA,CASSLVAGSGSYNSPLHF,TGTGCCAGCAGTTTGGTGGCAGGGTCAGGCTCCTATAATTCACCCCTCCACTTT
TRBV7-6,few,TRBJ1-1,15,NA,CASSLTAIISTEAFF,TGTGCCAGCAGCTTAACCGCGATAATCAGCACTGAAGCTTTCTTT
TRBV6-1,once,TRBJ1-2,13,NA,CASSRQGLDGYTF,TGTGCCAGCAGTCGTCAGGGGCTAGATGGCTACACCTTC
TRBV7-3,NA,TRBJ2-3,14,NA,CASSSHLGPDTQYF,TGTGCCAGCAGCTCGCACCTTGGACCAGATACGCAGTATTTT
TRBV7-9,NA,TRBJ1-1,13,NA,CASSTGGNTEAFF,TGTGCCAGCAGCACAGGCGGGAACACTGAAGCTTTCTTT
TRBV10-1,NA,TRBJ1-2,14,TRBD1,CASSEPTGGYGYTF,TGCGCCAGCAGTGAACCGACAGGGGGGTATGGCTACACCTTC
TRBV25-1,NA,TRBJ1-1,12,TRBD1,CASSLQGGRAFF,TGTGCCAGCAGCCTTCAGGGGGGCAGAGCTTTCTTT
TRBV7-3,NA,TRBJ1-2,12,NA,CASSHGDYGYTF,TGTGCCAGCAGCCACGGGGACTATGGCTACACCTTC
TRBV7-9,NA,TRBJ2-2,16,NA,CASSRSTGSNTGELFF,TGTGCCAGCAGCAGATCGACAGGATCGAACACCGGGGAGCTGTTTTTT
TRBV10-3,once,TRBJ2-5,15,TRBD2,CAISEDSGRGETQYF,TGTGCCATCAGTGAAGATAGCGGGAGAGGAGAGACCCAGTACTTC
TRBV25-1,NA,TRBJ2-5,17,TRBD2,CASSLRRGASGAETQYF,TGTGCCAGCAGTCTACGCAGAGGGGCTAGCGGGGCGGAGACCCAGTACTTC
TRBV5-4,once,TRBJ2-5,14,NA,CASSLGTFQETQYF,TGTGCCAGCAGCTTGGGTACATTCCAAGAGACCCAGTACTTC
TRBV11-1,NA,TRBJ2-7,13,NA,CASSLIDGYEQYF,TGTGCCAGCAGCCTCATAGACGGTTACGAGCAGTACTTC
TRBV27,NA,TRBJ2-7,13,NA,CASSGAGRDEQYF,TGTGCCAGCAGTGGGGCAGGCCGTGACGAGCAGTACTTC
TRBV6-4,NA,TRBJ1-6,13,TRBD1,CASSMQGGSPLHF,TGTGCCAGCAGTATGCAGGGGGGTTCACCCCTCCACTTT
TRBV5-1,NA,TRBJ2-5,16,TRBD2,CASSSGPLAGVETQYF,TGCGCCAGCAGCTCAGGACCACTAGCGGGAGTAGAGACCCAGTACTTC
TRBV27,NA,TRBJ2-7,16,NA,CASSLSSPGVPHEQYF,TGTGCCAGCAGTTTATCGAGTCCCGGGGTACCTCACGAGCAGTACTTC
TRBV14,once,TRBJ1-2,17,TRBD1,CARDRLGTDKANYGYTF,TGTGCCAGAGACCGTCTCGGGACAGACAAAGCTAACTATGGCTACACCTTC
TRBV7-6,NA,TRBJ2-3,16,TRBD1,CASSLGQGLRTDTQYF,TGTGCCAGCAGCTTAGGACAGGGGTTGAGGACAGATACGCAGTATTTT
TRBV28,NA,TRBJ1-4,16,TRBD1,CASSLGTVSSNEKLFF,TGTGCCAGCAGTTTGGGGACAGTTTCCTCTAATGAAAAACTGTTTTTT
TRBV14,NA,TRBJ2-4,12,NA,CASSLAANIQYF,TGTGCCAGCAGCCTAGCGGCAAACATTCAGTACTTC
TRBV6-5,NA,TRBJ2-3,15,NA,CASSYSSGSTDTQYF,TGTGCCAGCAGTTACTCGTCAGGGAGCACAGATACGCAGTATTTT
TRBV7-3,NA,TRBJ2-7,15,NA,CASSWDGGFLAEQYF,TGTGCCAGCAGCTGGGACGGGGGCTTCCTTGCCGAGCAGTACTTC
TRBV7-2,NA,TRBJ2-3,19,TRBD2,CASSVVVAGGVRSTDTQYF,TGTGCCAGCAGCGTAGTAGTAGCGGGAGGCGTCAGGAGCACAGATACGCAGTATTTT
TRBV6-6,NA,TRBJ2-3,15,NA,CASTQVGTSTDTQYF,TGTGCCAGCACTCAAGTGGGAACTAGCACAGATACGCAGTATTTT
TRBV29-1,NA,TRBJ2-7,12,NA,CSVARASYEQYF,TGCAGCGTTGCCCGGGCTAGCTACGAGCAGTACTTC
TRBV6-1,NA,TRBJ2-3,14,NA,CASSERGDGDTQYF,TGTGCCAGCAGTGAAAGGGGGGACGGAGATACGCAGTATTTT